Below are 24 T cell receptor beta chains sequenced from a single sample in a study of PD-1 blockade in classical Hodgkin lymphoma. Indicated time point: cycle 4 day 1 (C4D1), after around six weeks of nivolumab. Every single patient, without exception, relapsed after autologous stem cell transplantation, and brentuximab vedotin exposure varied. Researchers report purifying CD4+ T cells from thawed PBMCs by magnetic negative selection. Sequencing was performed with immunoSEQ multiplex PCR; in TCRdb, only in-frame clones are kept and a portion is missing. The data contain 15,000 to 20,000 clones, around four fifths of them singletons. The material sequenced was CD4+ T cells from blood, taken before the fourth cycle of nivolumab. The origin of the receptors is a human donor with classical Hodgkin lymphoma.

The V and J genes are TRBV6-1 and TRBJ2-7; D tentatively reads TRBD1 or TRBD2 (5 bases each). The CDR3 is 14 residues long. The germline V gene encodes CDR1 MNHNS and CDR2 SASEGT. The germline V and J ends were trimmed by 8 bases and 3 bases, with 17 bases remaining between them. The CDR3 DNA reads as TGTGCCAGCGTCAACTGGGGGTACGGCTACGAGCAGTACTTC. Protein: CASVNWGYGYEQYF.

This clone was recorded only once. V and J are TRBV6-6 and TRBJ2-1, with D perhaps matching TRBD1 or TRBD2 (5 bases each). Germline CDR1 is MNHNY and CDR2 is SVGAGI (reference sequence). The germline V and J ends were trimmed by 5 bases and 8 bases, with 13 bases remaining between them. The CDR3 sequence is 13 residues long. CDR3 in amino acids: CASSPGARHEQFF. Here the CDR3 DNA reads TGTGCCAGCAGTCCCGGGGCTCGTCATGAGCAGTTCTTC.

CDR3 protein: CASSLQVSGNTIYF. CDR3 in DNA: TGTGCCAGCAGTTTGCAGGTTTCTGGAAACACCATATATTTT. The rearrangement uses TRBV28 and TRBJ1-3; D is uncertain. Trimming removed 3 bases at V and 1 base at J, with 7 bases between. Germline V lookup: CDR1 MDHEN, CDR2 SYDVKM. CDR3 length equals 14 residues.

CDR3 residues: CASSFNGPTEAFF. The CDR3 DNA is TGTGCCAGCAGCTTTAACGGGCCCACTGAAGCTTTCTTT. The rearrangement joins TRBV7-3 to TRBJ1-1; D is ambiguous. Deletions cut 3 bases from V and 4 bases from J, with 9 bases between. The germline V gene has CDR1 SGHTA and CDR2 FQGTGA. The CDR3 runs 13 residues. Filled out from reference TRBV7-3 and TRBJ1-1, the complete variable domain reads GAGVSQTPSNKVTEKGKYVELRCDPISGHTALYWYRQSLGQGPEFLIYFQGTGAADDSGLPNDRFFAVRPEGSVSTLKIQRTERGDSAVYLCASSFNGPTEAFFGQGTRLTVV.

The V and J genes are TRBV28 and TRBJ1-4; D is undetermined. The CDR3 has 12 amino acids. Germline CDR1 and CDR2: MDHEN and SYDVKM. Trimming took off 8 bases at V and 5 bases at J, with 9 bases between the two ends. The CDR3 loop is CASRERNEKLFF. The CDR3 DNA follows: TGTGCCAGCCGGGAACGGAATGAAAAACTGTTTTTT.

CDR3 DNA sequence: TGTGCCAGTATTAGGACTAGCGGGAGTACCCAGTACTTC. Its protein is CASIRTSGSTQYF. The chain recombines TRBV2 with TRBJ2-5; the match to TRBD2 covers 13 bases. V shed 9 bases and J 8 bases; nucleotides not matched to a gene: 6. CDR3 size: 13 residues. Germline V gene sequence: CDR1 SNHLY, CDR2 FYNNEI.

This clone was recorded only once. The J gene is TRBJ2-7, the V gene TRBV18; 13 nucleotides line up with TRBD2. CDR1 is KGHSH, CDR2 LQKENI, per germline. After removal of 4 bases from V and 2 bases from J, the junction contained 2 bases not matched to a gene. The CDR3 covers 15 residues. The CDR3 nucleotides are TGTGCCAGCTCACAAGGGACTAGCGGGACCTACGAGCAGTACTTC. Its protein is CASSQGTSGTYEQYF.

This clone was seen once. The chain uses TRBV2 and TRBJ1-5; 7 bases map to TRBD1. V shed 3 bases and J 2 bases; nucleotides not matched to a gene: 4. This CDR3 has 15 amino acids. Per the germline V gene, CDR1 is SNHLY and CDR2 is FYNNEI. In nucleotides, the CDR3 is TGTGCCAGCAGTGATCTCACAGGGGGCAATCAGCCCCAGCATTTT. Translation: CASSDLTGGNQPQHF.

The CDR3 DNA follows: TGTGCCAGCACACCCCAATTGGGGAGGAACACTGAAGCTTTCTTT. This sequence encodes CASTPQLGRNTEAFF. The V gene is TRBV28, the J gene TRBJ1-1; D is ambiguous. Germline V CDR1 and CDR2: MDHEN, SYDVKM. This CDR3 has 15 amino acids. The V end lost 7 bases, the J end lost 1 base, and 16 bases lay between the germline ends.

V gene TRBV5-4 combines with J gene TRBJ2-3; D gene uncertain. Germline CDR1 and CDR2: SGHNT and YYREEE (reference sequence). The ends were cut back, 1 base at V and 0 bases at J, with 3 bases in the middle. This CDR3 is built from 13 residues. Here the CDR3 DNA reads TGTGCCAGCAGCTTGCCGAGCACAGATACGCAGTATTTT. It is translated as CASSLPSTDTQYF.

The chain links TRBV2 to TRBJ1-2; D uncertain. V was trimmed by 10 bases and J by 7 bases, leaving 19 bases between them. Germline CDR1 is SNHLY and CDR2 is FYNNEI. The CDR3 contains 13 residues. The CDR3 loop is CAITTSGDPGYTF. As DNA, the CDR3 is TGTGCCATCACAACATCTGGGGATCCTGGCTACACCTTC.

The chain carries TRBV6-6 and TRBJ2-7; 8 nucleotides align to TRBD1. Per germline, CDR1 MNHNY and CDR2 SVGAGI (reference sequence). This CDR3 has 16 amino acids. The V and J ends lost 6 bases and 4 bases, in that order; junction bases with no gene match: 14. CDR3 sequence reads: CASSSGQGPLRYEQYF. For the CDR3, the DNA is TGTGCCAGCAGCAGTGGACAGGGCCCCCTTCGATACGAGCAGTACTTC.

V usage is TRBV29-1 and J usage is TRBJ2-5; the match to TRBD2 covers 8 bases. The CDR3 has 14 amino acids. Germline trimming cut 5 bases from V and 5 bases from J; bases unmatched to any gene: 10. Germline V lookup: CDR1 SQVTM, CDR2 ANQGSEA. The DNA for the CDR3 is TGCAGCGTTCCGGGAGGGCCGACGTACGAGACCCAGTACTTC. It specifies CSVPGGPTYETQYF.

This clone came up a few times. The V and J genes are TRBV6-5 and TRBJ1-5, with 8 bases that match TRBD1. From germline, CDR1 is MNHEY and CDR2 SVGAGI. Germline trimming cut 0 bases from V and 11 bases from J; bases unmatched to any gene: 3. The CDR3 length is 13 residues. The CDR3 DNA reads as TGTGCCAGCAGTTACTCGGACAGGGCGGCCCAGCATTTT. As protein: CASSYSDRAAQHF.

The chain uses TRBV6-6 and TRBJ2-3; 7 bases fit TRBD2. The V gene end was trimmed by 5 bases and the J gene end by 8 bases; junction bases not matched to a gene: 7. The length of the CDR3 is 13 residues. Germline V gives CDR1 MNHNY, CDR2 SVGAGI (reference sequence). The CDR3: CASSREEWVTQYF. CDR3 coding DNA: TGTGCCAGCAGTCGGGAGGAGTGGGTTACGCAGTATTTT.

CDR3 coding DNA: TGTGCCAGCAGCGGGACAATGGAATTAAACTATGGCTACACCTTC. Protein: CASSGTMELNYGYTF. The chain carries TRBV28 and TRBJ1-2, with D perhaps TRBD1 (6 bases). The CDR3 consists of 15 residues. Germline V gene data show CDR1 as MDHEN and CDR2 as SYDVKM. The V gene lost 6 bases and the J gene lost 2 bases, with 16 bases spanning the gap.

This rearrangement joins TRBV6-5 to TRBJ1-2; 9 bases are a match to TRBD1. CDR1 is MNHEY and CDR2 is SVGAGI in the germline V gene. The CDR3 consists of 15 residues. The trim removed 0 bases at V and 7 bases at J, leaving 6 bases unmatched. The CDR3 protein is CASSYSDRGLGGYTF. CDR3 coding DNA: TGTGCCAGCAGTTACTCGGACAGGGGATTGGGTGGCTACACCTTC.

This chain uses TRBV7-9 with TRBJ2-5; no clear D gene. The CDR3 runs 13 residues. Trimming cost V 0 bases and J 3 bases, with 5 bases left between them. The V gene's germline CDR1 is SEHNR and CDR2 FQNEAQ (reference sequence). In DNA form, the CDR3 reads TGTGCCAGCAGCTTAGCACCCAAAGAGACCCAGTACTTC. It codes for CASSLAPKETQYF.

This clone was found a few times. V usage is TRBV10-3 and J usage is TRBJ1-2, with D possibly being TRBD1 (5 bases). From germline, CDR1 is ENHRY and CDR2 SYGVKD. Trimming left V 6 bases short and J 4 bases short, with 12 bases between. CDR3 length: 13 residues. The CDR3 region has the DNA TGTGCCATCAGCCTGGGACGGACCTATGGCTACACCTTC. Encoded protein: CAISLGRTYGYTF.

The genes are TRBV1 and TRBJ2-3; TRBD2, the table's D call, was not compared with the DNA. TRBV1 is noted as a pseudogene. The CDR3 runs 19 residues. The CDR3 reads CTSSQDGQTSPLSTDTQYF. CDR3 bases: TGCACCAGCAGCCAAGATGGCCAGACTAGCCCCCTAAGCACAGATACGCAGTATTTT.

The CDR3 DNA follows: TGCGCCAGCAGCTGGACAGGGACAGGAAACACCATATATTTT. Protein product: CASSWTGTGNTIYF. V usage is TRBV5-1 and J usage is TRBJ1-3, with 8 bases aligning to TRBD1. J gave up 4 bases and V 3 bases, and 3 bases lay outside the gene matches. The germline V gene has CDR1 SGHRS and CDR2 YFSETQ. There are 14 residues in the CDR3.

The CDR3 sequence is CASSPRKRTGREKLFF. The CDR3 DNA reads TGTGCCAGCAGCCCCCGAAAGAGGACAGGGCGCGAAAAACTGTTTTTT. The chain uses TRBV7-9 and TRBJ1-4; 8 bases map to TRBD1. The CDR3 has 16 residues. The V segment lost 5 bases and the J segment 8 bases; nucleotides outside the gene matches: 13. From germline, CDR1 is SEHNR and CDR2 FQNEAQ (reference sequence).

The rearrangement uses TRBV2 and TRBJ1-4; D is uncertain. Trimming pared 11 bases from V and 7 bases from J, leaving 11 bases between. The CDR3 runs 11 residues. CDR1 is SNHLY and CDR2 is FYNNEI in the germline V gene. CDR3 DNA: TGTGCCTGCGCTTGGCGTGAAAAACTGTTTTTT. Residues: CACAWREKLFF.

The chain couples TRBV6-5 to TRBJ2-7; D gene uncertain. CDR3 size: 14 residues. Germline V gene data show CDR1 as MNHEY and CDR2 as SVGAGI. V lost 2 bases to trimming and J lost 0 bases, with 8 bases between them. The CDR3: CASSYRRSSYEQYF. The CDR3 DNA sequence: TGTGCCAGCAGTTACCGACGGAGCTCCTACGAGCAGTACTTC.